This T cell receptor beta chain was sequenced for a study of regulatory T cells in long-lasting Graves disease. Noted time point: newly diagnosed GD, antithyroid drugs for less than 3 months. The TCR library was prepared using RNA isolated from PBMCs. Graves' disease diagnosis used American Thyroid Association guidelines. General observations from the study: Thyroid tissue was not studied; only peripheral blood was.

The ends were cut back, 3 bases at V and 7 bases at J, with 9 bases in the middle. The length of the CDR3 is 12 residues. Germline CDR1 MDHEN, CDR2 SYDVKM. This clonotype was counted ten times or more. Its cognate antigen is unknown. Libraries of TCR beta came from iRepertoire HTBI primers plus Arm-PCR of CDR3 regions. TCRdb reprocessed the multiplex PCR reads via MiXCR and lists one record per CDR3 protein. The sample yields about 300,000 distinct CDR3 sequences, roughly 18% seen once. V usage is TRBV28 and J usage is TRBJ1-1; D remains unclear. The sample in question was peripheral blood mononuclear cells (PBMCs), obtained at new diagnosis, from a patient treated with antithyroid drugs. The TCR was taken from a female donor with Graves disease. This CDR3 is CASSLVRLEAFF. As DNA, the CDR3 is TGTGCCAGCAGTTTGGTCAGGCTTGAAGCTTTCTTT.